This T cell receptor beta chain appears in the sequencing data of a study of T-cell reconstitution after alpha-beta-depleted transplantation in children. Unique molecular identifiers were built into the TCRbeta library. TCRdb recomputed calls from the PCR reads with MiXCR, one row per CDR3 protein. Here the sample spans roughly 500,000 distinct CDR3 sequences, around 20% being singletons. The germline gives CDR1 SEHNR, CDR2 FQNEAQ (reference sequence). The CDR3 runs 14 residues. With 5 bases removed from V and 4 bases from J, the gap between germline ends came to 13 bases. This specimen consisted of PBMCs from the stem cell graft donor, obtained from the stem cell graft. This receptor was identified in a human donor who donated a stem cell graft to a child with acute lymphoblastic leukemia. The chain has TRBV7-9 and TRBJ2-3; D ambiguous. Written as DNA, the CDR3 is TGTGCCAGCAGCCCCCTAGGAGACCCAGATACGCAGTATTTT. This gives the protein CASSPLGDPDTQYF.